The following is a T cell receptor (beta chain) sequence with its context. Its antigen is still unknown. Unsorted cryopreserved PBMC were sequenced, averaging roughly 99,000 T cells per clinical donor. Repertoires were generated with immunoSEQ multiplex PCR, while TCRdb's copy carries only in-frame clones and drops some. This table has about 31,000 clones, roughly 97% appearing once. The V and J ends lost 5 bases and 6 bases respectively, with 16 bases between them. Germline loops: CDR1 SEHNR, CDR2 FQNEAQ (reference sequence). The CDR3 is 14 residues long. The data were taken from a study of T cells in tuberculosis. Across the study: This South African cohort compared adolescents with or without latent tuberculosis against adults with active tuberculosis.

Study conclusions and caveats: Active tuberculosis cases were adults; controls were adolescents.

The receptor comes from a donor between 5 and 29 years old with latent tuberculosis or without tuberculosis infection. The genes are TRBV7-9 and TRBJ1-2; perhaps TRBD1 as D (6 bases). Sequencing was performed on PBMCs. The CDR3 DNA reads as TGTGCCAGCAGCCCGGGACACGGCAATGATGGCTACACCTTC. Residues: CASSPGHGNDGYTF.